These T cell receptor beta chains were read from a single sample in a study of blood T cell repertoires in COVID-19. Clones were read by immunoSEQ multiplex PCR, and TCRdb kept only the in-frame ones, dropping some. Found here are some 150,000 clones, 85% to 90% of them singletons; the top ten hold about 1.2%. Specimen: PBMCs or T cells enriched from blood (not recorded which). These receptors all stem from a woman aged 25 to 39 with acute COVID-19. CDR3s include the opening cysteine and the closing phenylalanine or tryptophan. The order of the fields is J gene, V gene, CDR3 protein.

j_call: TRBJ2-2; v_call: TRBV6-4; cdr3_aa: CASSDEQGGAHTGELFF
j_call: TRBJ1-1; v_call: TRBV28; cdr3_aa: CASSLRTGAAFF
j_call: TRBJ2-2; v_call: TRBV27; cdr3_aa: CASTRTGTVGTGELFF
j_call: TRBJ1-2; v_call: TRBV6-6; cdr3_aa: CASSLGDYGYTF
j_call: TRBJ1-2; v_call: TRBV19; cdr3_aa: CASSISENYGYTF
j_call: TRBJ2-1; v_call: TRBV28; cdr3_aa: CASSLPRLAGSYNEQFF
j_call: TRBJ2-5; v_call: TRBV13; cdr3_aa: CASSLGAGIQETQYF
j_call: TRBJ2-2; v_call: TRBV4-3; cdr3_aa: CASSQGLAGPNTGELFF
j_call: TRBJ2-7; v_call: TRBV2; cdr3_aa: CASSEIGRASEQYF
j_call: TRBJ2-3; v_call: TRBV5-1; cdr3_aa: CASRPFIGQSTDTQYF
j_call: TRBJ1-1; v_call: TRBV2; cdr3_aa: CASMSRVNTEAFF
j_call: TRBJ1-5; v_call: TRBV6-5; cdr3_aa: CASSTSTSSNQPQHF
j_call: TRBJ1-1; v_call: TRBV6-2/TRBV6-3; cdr3_aa: CASSYSEGGNTEAFF
j_call: TRBJ2-7; v_call: TRBV20-1; cdr3_aa: CSARNRFEQYF
j_call: TRBJ2-5; v_call: TRBV6-6; cdr3_aa: CASSYEGDSGEETQYF
j_call: TRBJ2-3; v_call: TRBV5-4; cdr3_aa: CASSLFAGGAPADTQYF
j_call: TRBJ2-3; v_call: TRBV6-4; cdr3_aa: CASSDSGNTDTQYF
j_call: TRBJ2-1; v_call: TRBV30; cdr3_aa: CAWSGTATNEQFF
j_call: TRBJ2-2; v_call: TRBV9; cdr3_aa: CASSVAGGAGTGELFF
j_call: TRBJ1-4; v_call: TRBV24-1; cdr3_aa: CATSDPGTGDEKLFF
j_call: TRBJ1-1; v_call: TRBV3-1/TRBV3-2; cdr3_aa: CASSAYGTGGRGSEAFF
j_call: TRBJ2-7; v_call: TRBV18; cdr3_aa: CASSREATSEQYF
j_call: TRBJ1-2; v_call: TRBV19; cdr3_aa: CASREYPGDYTF
j_call: TRBJ1-2; v_call: TRBV28; cdr3_aa: CASSSARGQGYTF
j_call: TRBJ2-3; v_call: TRBV24-1; cdr3_aa: CATSQTNTQYF
j_call: TRBJ2-2; v_call: TRBV30; cdr3_aa: CAWTQRETGELFF
j_call: TRBJ2-1; v_call: TRBV5-1; cdr3_aa: CASSRPGLAGANEQFF
j_call: TRBJ2-1; v_call: TRBV5-1; cdr3_aa: CASSPGTSGSEQFF
j_call: TRBJ1-5; v_call: TRBV25-1; cdr3_aa: CASSLRGSNQPQHF
j_call: TRBJ1-2; v_call: TRBV5-1; cdr3_aa: CASSPDGVSYGYTF
j_call: TRBJ1-1; v_call: TRBV20-1; cdr3_aa: CSASKGAEAFF
j_call: TRBJ2-1; v_call: TRBV7-2; cdr3_aa: CASSLAYGGHREQFF
j_call: TRBJ2-2; v_call: TRBV20-1; cdr3_aa: CSASDSANTGELFF
j_call: TRBJ1-1; v_call: TRBV7-2; cdr3_aa: CASSLETANTEAFF
j_call: TRBJ2-5; v_call: TRBV7-3; cdr3_aa: CASSRGTSGQETQYF
j_call: TRBJ1-4; v_call: TRBV28; cdr3_aa: CASSAAGFARNEKLFF
j_call: TRBJ2-1; v_call: TRBV12-5; cdr3_aa: CARGEPSGPYNEQFF
j_call: TRBJ2-7; v_call: TRBV7-3; cdr3_aa: CASSIFHGESYEQYF
j_call: TRBJ1-1; v_call: TRBV5-1; cdr3_aa: CASSYEPGQGHWAFF
j_call: TRBJ1-2; v_call: TRBV7-2; cdr3_aa: CAGNSPNPNYGYTF
j_call: TRBJ2-2; v_call: TRBV7-2; cdr3_aa: CASRLVVPGELFF
j_call: TRBJ1-1; v_call: TRBV20-1; cdr3_aa: CSASLLLRGTEAFF
j_call: TRBJ1-2; v_call: TRBV19; cdr3_aa: CASTRGQGSLIYGYTF